A selection of T cell receptor beta chains follows, all from one sample in a study of OX40 agonist ivuxolimab in advanced cancers. Here immunoSEQ multiplex PCR was the method, and the copy in TCRdb shows in-frame clones only, minus some. The data hold fewer than 25,000 clones, with nearly 85% observed a single time. The sequencing here drew on CD4+ or CD8+ T cells sorted from blood, taken in a trial of the OX40 agonist ivuxolimab. These TCRs come from an adult with an advanced solid tumor such as melanoma, head and neck, liver or kidney cancer. Each CDR3 is given with its conserved first and last residue. D genes are given only for firm matches. Rows may omit the clone size; those that give it use once, few, many or a size class.

TRBD1	TRBJ1-6	.	16	TRBV11-2	TGTGCCAGCAGCTTGCAAGGACAGGGGGCCAATTCACCCCTCCACTTT	CASSLQGQGANSPLHF
.	TRBJ1-1	few	10	TRBV21-1	TGTGCCAGCCTCTGTAAAAGGGGTTTCTTT	CASLCKRGFF
.	TRBJ1-6	once	18	TRBV27	TGTGCCAGCAGCCGGACAAGTCCTGTCAGCTCCTATAATTCACCCCTCCACTTT	CASSRTSPVSSYNSPLHF
.	TRBJ1-1	.	14	TRBV6-5	TGTGCCAGCAGTTACGTTCAAGGGAACACTGAAGCTTTCTTT	CASSYVQGNTEAFF
.	TRBJ2-6	.	16	TRBV4-3	TGCGCCAGCAGTCATGAGGTGGGATCTGGGGCCAACGTCCTGACTTTC	CASSHEVGSGANVLTF
.	TRBJ1-2	once	17	TRBV9	TGTGCCAGCAGCGTAGGGGCTACGCTCACGTTTAACTATGGCTACACCTTC	CASSVGATLTFNYGYTF
.	TRBJ1-5	.	15	TRBV7-2	TGTGCCAGCAGCTTAGGTAGTATTAGCAATCAGCCCCAGCATTTT	CASSLGSISNQPQHF
.	TRBJ2-7	.	11	TRBV7-6	TGTGCCAGCAGCCCGGGGGCCGAGCAGTACTTC	CASSPGAEQYF
.	TRBJ1-4	medium-sized	16	TRBV4-1	TGCGCCAGCAGCCAAGGTACGGCAGCGATTAATGAAAAACTGTTTTTT	CASSQGTAAINEKLFF
TRBD2	TRBJ2-3	.	16	TRBV2	TGTGCCAGCAGGGGTCCGACTAGCGGGGGTACAGATACGCAGTATTTT	CASRGPTSGGTDTQYF
TRBD1	TRBJ2-5	once	15	TRBV4-1	TGCGCCAGCAGCCCCAGACAGGGGAAGCAAGAGACCCAGTACTTC	CASSPRQGKQETQYF
.	TRBJ1-1	.	14	TRBV5-1	TGCGCCAGCAGCTACGGGGACGTGGGGACTGAAGCTTTCTTT	CASSYGDVGTEAFF
TRBD1	TRBJ1-4	.	17	TRBV18	TGTGCCAGCTCACCATACAGGGGCTTGACAACTAATGAAAAACTGTTTTTT	CASSPYRGLTTNEKLFF
.	TRBJ1-4	few	16	TRBV4-1	TGCGCCAGCAGCCCAGACGGCGGGACTGACAATGAAAAACTGTTTTTT	CASSPDGGTDNEKLFF
TRBD1	TRBJ1-2	few	13	TRBV11-2	TGTGCCAGCAGCCCCGACAGGGTAAGGGGCTACACCTTC	CASSPDRVRGYTF
.	TRBJ2-5	.	15	TRBV5-1	TGCGCCAGCAGCTTATCCACAGGGTTCCAAGAGACCCAGTACTTC	CASSLSTGFQETQYF
.	TRBJ1-4	.	11	TRBV20-1	TGCAGTGCTAGAGATTGGGAAAAACTGTTTTTT	CSARDWEKLFF
.	TRBJ1-1	.	13	TRBV4-1	TGCGCCAGCAGCCAAGGTAGGGGCAGCGAAGCTTTCTTT	CASSQGRGSEAFF
.	TRBJ1-2	.	14	TRBV4-1	TGCGCCAGCAGCCAAGCAAACCGCCGGGAGGGCTACACCTTC	CASSQANRREGYTF
.	TRBJ1-3	.	15	TRBV7-7	TGTGCTAGCAGCTTGGGTCGGAACTCTGGAAACACCATATATTTT	CASSLGRNSGNTIYF
TRBD1	TRBJ1-4	once	15	TRBV7-9	TGTGCCAGCAGCGAGCAGGGGGCGGTTAATGAAAAACTGTTTTTT	CASSEQGAVNEKLFF
.	TRBJ1-5	.	14	TRBV7-9	TGTGCCAGCAGCGGAGGGACAATCAATCAGCCCCAGCATTTT	CASSGGTINQPQHF
.	TRBJ2-1	.	13	TRBV11-2	TGTGCCAGCAGCTTCGCGCCATTCAATGAGCAGTTCTTC	CASSFAPFNEQFF
TRBD1	TRBJ2-7	once	15	TRBV13	TGTGCCAGCAGCGCGACAGGGGCCACCTCCTACGAGCAGTACTTC	CASSATGATSYEQYF
.	TRBJ1-2	.	16	TRBV4-3	TGCGCCAGCAGCCAAGACATACTGCAAGCTAACTATGGCTACACCTTC	CASSQDILQANYGYTF
TRBD2	TRBJ2-2	.	14	TRBV29-1	TGCAGCGTTGAGGGGACTAGTGACACCGGGGAGCTGTTTTTT	CSVEGTSDTGELFF
TRBD1	TRBJ2-7	.	15	TRBV5-6	TGTGCCAGCAGCGCACCGGGACAGGGGGGATACGAGCAGTACTTC	CASSAPGQGGYEQYF
TRBD1	TRBJ1-1	.	14	TRBV7-9	TGTGCCAGCAGCTTAGCGGGACAGGGACGGGAAGCTTTCTTT	CASSLAGQGREAFF
TRBD1	TRBJ2-7	.	14	TRBV27	TGTGCCAGCAGCCAGGACAGGGGGGTTTACGAGCAGTACTTC	CASSQDRGVYEQYF